The clone carrying this T cell receptor (beta chain) was observed a few times. The antigen remains unidentified. These data are taken from a study of blood T cells in healthy people across ages. Study-level information: Per two T cells, template switching captured roughly one barcoded beta molecule.

Primers used in a second PCR of about 7 to 12 cycles were a sample-barcoded 5' primer and a J-beta primer mix. Samples each returned at least 2.5 million CDR3-containing paired-end reads. TCRdb re-derived calls from the 5' RACE reads in MiXCR, one entry per CDR3 protein. The table shows approximately 800,000 distinct CDR3 sequences, with approximately 53% occurring only once. Study results and limitations: Greater diversity and more naive CD4+ cells were seen in long-lived donors than in aged donors.

The V and J ends lost 3 bases and 7 bases respectively, with 17 bases between them. The germline gives CDR1 KGHDR, CDR2 SFDVKD. CDR3 length: 15 residues. The sample comprised blood. The chain carries TRBV24-1 and TRBJ1-2, with unresolved D. The clonotype originates from a middle-aged man in good health. The CDR3 region is CATSDPQKARSGYTF. DNA of the CDR3: TGTGCCACCAGTGATCCCCAGAAGGCAAGGTCTGGCTACACCTTC.